This TCR beta chain was recorded in a study of blood T cell repertoires in COVID-19. This clone was counted a single time. The repertoire was sequenced with immunoSEQ multiplex PCR; TCRdb's copy has only in-frame clones and lacks some. Here the sample spans around 99,000 clones, more than 65% being singletons. V was shortened by 7 bases and J by 0 bases, with 13 bases between the two germline ends. The CDR3 is 15 residues long. In germline, CDR1 is LNHDA, CDR2 SQIVND (reference sequence). The clonotype was recovered from a woman at least 80 years old with active or convalescent COVID-19. The genes are TRBV19 and TRBJ1-5, with no clear D. What was sequenced was peripheral blood. The CDR3 region is CASTAREYSNQPQHF. The CDR3, as DNA: TGTGCCAGTACCGCCCGTGAGTATAGCAATCAGCCCCAGCATTTT.